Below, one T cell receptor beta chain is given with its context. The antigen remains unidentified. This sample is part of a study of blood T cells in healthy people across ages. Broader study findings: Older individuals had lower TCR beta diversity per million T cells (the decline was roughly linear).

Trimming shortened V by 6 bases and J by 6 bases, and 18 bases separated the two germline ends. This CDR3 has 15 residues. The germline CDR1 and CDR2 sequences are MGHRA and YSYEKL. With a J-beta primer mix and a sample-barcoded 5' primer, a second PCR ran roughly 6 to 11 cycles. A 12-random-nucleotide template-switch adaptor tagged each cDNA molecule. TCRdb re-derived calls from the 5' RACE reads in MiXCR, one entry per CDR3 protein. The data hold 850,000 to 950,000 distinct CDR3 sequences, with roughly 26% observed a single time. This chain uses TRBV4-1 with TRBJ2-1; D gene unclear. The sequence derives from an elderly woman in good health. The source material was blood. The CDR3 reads CASSPTNPRSNEQFF. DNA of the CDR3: TGCGCCAGCAGTCCTACTAACCCCCGCTCCAATGAGCAGTTCTTC.